The rows below give T cell receptor beta chains drawn from one sample of a study of blood T cell repertoires in COVID-19. Method: immunoSEQ multiplex PCR; TCRdb's copy keeps in-frame clones and lacks some. The data contain around 94,000 clones, 91% of them seen just once; the ten biggest clones take up 4.2%. What was sequenced was peripheral blood. Receptors were obtained from a man between 18 and 35 years old with acute or convalescent COVID-19. CDR3s include the opening cysteine and the closing phenylalanine or tryptophan. A D gene is named only where the DNA matches it firmly. Rows give clone size only sometimes, using once, few, many, or a class for an expanded clone.

d_call	j_call	clone_size	v_call	cdr3_length	cdr3_nt	cdr3_aa
-	TRBJ1-2	-	TRBV19	14	TGTGCCAGTAGTATGCCAGGCCTTATCTATGGCTACACCTTC	CASSMPGLIYGYTF
-	TRBJ2-7	-	TRBV5-8	16	TGTGCCAGCAGTTTCCTAGGGGGTGGAAGCTCCTACGAGCAGTACTTC	CASSFLGGGSSYEQYF
TRBD1	TRBJ1-4	-	TRBV19	18	TGTGCCAGTAGTAGATACTGGACAGGGATGGACCTCGGAGAAAAACTGTTTTTT	CASSRYWTGMDLGEKLFF
TRBD1	TRBJ1-2	-	TRBV3-1/TRBV3-2	14	TGTGCCAGCAGCAGAAGGGGACAGGGGGGTGGCTACACCTTC	CASSRRGQGGGYTF
-	TRBJ2-7	-	TRBV19	13	TGTGCCAGCCGAGGGCGGTCCGCCTACGAGCAGTACTTC	CASRGRSAYEQYF
-	TRBJ1-1	-	TRBV14	15	TGTGCCAGCAGCCTGCAGCCTACTATGAACACTGAAGCTTTCTTT	CASSLQPTMNTEAFF
-	TRBJ1-1	-	TRBV6-4	11	TGTGCCAGCAGTGATGGGGGGGAAGCTTTCTTT	CASSDGGEAFF
TRBD1	TRBJ2-6	-	TRBV7-8	17	TGTGCCAGCAGCCGGGACAGGGTGACCTCTGGGGCCAACGTCCTGACTTTC	CASSRDRVTSGANVLTF
TRBD1	TRBJ2-7	once	TRBV18	15	TGTGCCAGCTCACCTGACAGGGACGCCTCCTACGAGCAGTACTTC	CASSPDRDASYEQYF
TRBD2	TRBJ2-7	-	TRBV27	15	TGTGCCAGCAGTCCCCAAAGGGGACTAGCGAACGAGCAGTACTTC	CASSPQRGLANEQYF
-	TRBJ2-2	-	TRBV18	13	TGTGCCAGCTCACCAACAGGGTCCGGGGAGCTGTTTTTT	CASSPTGSGELFF
-	TRBJ1-1	-	TRBV3-1/TRBV3-2	16	TGTGCCAGCAGCCTCTCCTCGGGGGGGCTCGGGACTGAAGCTTTCTTT	CASSLSSGGLGTEAFF
TRBD1	TRBJ2-7	once	TRBV6-5	13	TGTGCCATCCCCGGGACAGGACGGCCCGAGCAGTACTTC	CAIPGTGRPEQYF
TRBD2	TRBJ2-1	-	TRBV19	22	TGTGCCAGTAGCTTCTCTCCGGGACTAGCGGGAGGGTCCTCCAGCTCCTACAATGAGCAGTTCTTC	CASSFSPGLAGGSSSSYNEQFF
TRBD2	TRBJ2-2	-	TRBV7-6	16	TGTGCCAGCAGCCTCGGACTAGCGGGAGGGGACGGGGAGCTGTTTTTT	CASSLGLAGGDGELFF
TRBD1	TRBJ2-6	-	TRBV5-1	17	TGCGCCAGCAGCCCGGGACAGGGGGCAGCGGGGGCCAACGTCCTGACTTTC	CASSPGQGAAGANVLTF
TRBD1	TRBJ2-1	-	TRBV2	18	TGTGCCAGCAGTGAATCGGGACAGGGGGAGACCCTGTCGGATGAGCAGTTCTTC	CASSESGQGETLSDEQFF
TRBD2	TRBJ2-3	once	TRBV5-5	15	TGTGCCAGCAGCTTGACTAGCGGGAGTCCAGATACGCAGTATTTT	CASSLTSGSPDTQYF
-	TRBJ2-1	-	TRBV14	15	TGTGCCAGCAGCCGCCTCGGACTGGTTTACAATGAGCAGTTCTTC	CASSRLGLVYNEQFF
TRBD1	TRBJ2-1	few	TRBV24-1	16	TGTGCCACCAGTGATTTGGGGACAGGGGACTACAATGAGCAGTTCTTC	CATSDLGTGDYNEQFF
-	TRBJ2-1	-	TRBV30	13	TGTGCCTGGAGTGTGATTAGTAGCAATGAGCAGTTCTTC	CAWSVISSNEQFF
-	TRBJ1-1	-	TRBV6-1	13	TGTGCCAGCAGTGATCGTCAGGGGCTGCTAGCTTTCTTT	CASSDRQGLLAFF
-	TRBJ2-5	-	TRBV5-1	14	TGCGCCAGCAGCTTGGATCCAGACCAAGAGACCCAGTACTTC	CASSLDPDQETQYF
TRBD1	TRBJ2-1	-	TRBV7-9	18	TGTGCCAGCAGCCCACCCCCTCCGGACAGGGGCGCCTACAATGAGCAGTTCTTC	CASSPPPPDRGAYNEQFF
-	TRBJ1-2	-	TRBV6-5	13	TGTGCCAGCAGTTACGACAGCCTCTATGGCTACACCTTC	CASSYDSLYGYTF
-	TRBJ1-2	-	TRBV5-1	18	TGCGCCAGCAGCTTGCGGTCTCGATCCGAAGCTACTAACTATGGCTACACCTTC	CASSLRSRSEATNYGYTF
-	TRBJ1-2	-	TRBV9	14	TGTGCCAGCAGCGCCCTGGGGTGGGGCGACGGCTACACCTTC	CASSALGWGDGYTF
TRBD2	TRBJ2-3	-	TRBV10-1	15	TGCGCCAGCAGCCTCGCCCTAGCGGGAGTCGATACGCAGTATTTT	CASSLALAGVDTQYF
-	TRBJ1-2	-	TRBV2	16	TGTGCCAGCAAACAGGGAAGATCGGTAGAGTACTATGGCTACACCTTC	CASKQGRSVEYYGYTF
TRBD1	TRBJ2-1	once	TRBV7-9	14	TGTGCCAGCAGCTTCCGACAGGGGTTAGATGAGCAGTTCTTC	CASSFRQGLDEQFF
-	TRBJ1-4	-	TRBV29-1	10	TGCAGCGTTTTATTTGAAAAACTGTTTTTT	CSVLFEKLFF
-	TRBJ1-4	-	TRBV7-2	15	TGTGCCAGCAGCTTCACTCGCGGGGGGAGTGAAAAACTGTTTTTT	CASSFTRGGSEKLFF
TRBD1	TRBJ2-1	once	TRBV24-1	16	TGTGCCACCAGTGACCAAACAGGGGGCGCTTACAATGAGCAGTTCTTC	CATSDQTGGAYNEQFF
-	TRBJ1-6	few	TRBV5-1	16	TGCGCCAGCAGCTTGGAAGGGGTTGCCTATAATTCACCCCTCCACTTT	CASSLEGVAYNSPLHF
-	TRBJ2-7	-	TRBV5-8	13	TGTGCCAGCAGCTTGGAACAGGTCTACGAGCAGTACTTC	CASSLEQVYEQYF
-	TRBJ1-5	-	TRBV6-6	15	TGTGCCAGCAGTGACAGAGAATATAGCAATCAGCCCCAGCATTTT	CASSDREYSNQPQHF
-	TRBJ1-3	-	TRBV5-5	14	TGTGCCAGCAGCTTGTATCCTTCTGGAAACACCATATATTTT	CASSLYPSGNTIYF
-	TRBJ1-2	-	TRBV27	13	TGTGCCAGCAGTTTTGGGGGCGCGGGTGGCTACACCTTC	CASSFGGAGGYTF
TRBD1	TRBJ2-7	-	TRBV19	13	TGTGCCAGTAGTATAGTACAGGGGAAAGAGCAGTACTTC	CASSIVQGKEQYF
-	TRBJ2-1	-	TRBV10-3	18	TGTGCCATCAGTGGGACGGTGGAGGCGTGGGTCTCCTACAATGAGCAGTTCTTC	CAISGTVEAWVSYNEQFF
-	TRBJ1-3	-	TRBV2	12	TGTGCCAGAGAAAGAGGTGGAAACACCATATATTTT	CARERGGNTIYF
TRBD1	TRBJ2-7	-	TRBV6-5	16	TGTGCCAGCAGTTACTCCGCGGGACAGGGCAACTACGAGCAGTACTTC	CASSYSAGQGNYEQYF
-	TRBJ2-2	-	TRBV19	18	TGTGCCAGTAGTATTAATAACAGGCAAATAACGGGCACCGGGGAGCTGTTTTTT	CASSINNRQITGTGELFF
TRBD1	TRBJ1-5	-	TRBV4-1	15	TGCGCCAGCAGCCCGTGGACAGGGGGGAATCAGCCCCAGCATTTT	CASSPWTGGNQPQHF
-	TRBJ1-1	-	TRBV19	13	TGTGCCAGTAGTATATTTAAGAACACTGAAGCTTTCTTT	CASSIFKNTEAFF